A single sample is the source of the 4 T cell receptor beta chains below, sequenced in a study of T cell repertoires in cytomegalovirus infection. TCRdb used MiXCR to reprocess the reads, holding one entry per CDR3 protein. This table holds approximately 140,000 distinct CDR3 sequences, 5.5% to 7% found once. The specimen sequenced was PBMCs. The origin of the receptors is a human donor in good health (CMV status not recorded). Some clones in this sample may be carry-over from other donors' samples.

This clonotype appeared many times. The chain combines TRBV25-1 with TRBJ2-7; D is perhaps TRBD2 (6 bases). The length of the CDR3 is 16 residues. CDR1 is MGHDK and CDR2 is SYGVNS in the germline V gene. Trimming left V 1 base short and J 5 bases short, with 18 bases between. The CDR3 DNA reads TGTGCCAGCAGTGAATTAGGGGAGGCTTCACGACACGAGCAGTACTTC. Its protein is CASSELGEASRHEQYF.

J is TRBJ1-4 and V is TRBV7-6, with D perhaps TRBD1 (5 bases). This CDR3 is built from 19 residues. Germline V CDR1 and CDR2: SGHVS, FNYEAQ. The germline V and J ends were trimmed by 5 bases and 0 bases, with 22 bases remaining between them. CDR3 loop: CASSPPPPQGLSTNEKLFF. CDR3 coding DNA: TGTGCCAGCAGCCCCCCCCCCCCCCAGGGACTTTCAACTAATGAAAAACTGTTTTTT.

The V gene is TRBV2, the J gene TRBJ2-1; the D is unclear. The germline CDR1 and CDR2 sequences are SNHLY and FYNNEI. V lost 0 bases and J 0 bases, leaving 6 bases between the germline ends. This CDR3 is 15 amino acids long. The DNA for the CDR3 is TGTGCCAGCAGTGAAGCGCTTGGCTCCTACAATGAGCAGTTCTTC. Translating gives CASSEALGSYNEQFF.

In its sample, this clonotype was seen many times. This chain uses TRBV15 with TRBJ1-1; D gene unclear. The V end lost 6 bases, the J end lost 4 bases, and 12 bases lay between the germline ends. The CDR3 covers 13 residues. The V gene's germline CDR1 is LNHNV and CDR2 YYDKDF (reference sequence). The DNA for the CDR3 is TGTGCCACCAGTGTTGAGCGTTTCACTGAAGCTTTCTTT. This codes for CATSVERFTEAFF.